This T cell receptor beta chain emerged from a study of T cell repertoires in cytomegalovirus infection. Study background: Signatures in public TCR beta sequences pointed to both CMV infection and matching HLA type.

The CDR3 length is 14 residues. V lost 1 base, J lost 5 bases, and 6 bases lay in between. Germline loops: CDR1 MDHEN, CDR2 SYDVKM. With respect to this clonotype: Its antigen is still unknown.

TCRdb re-analysed the reads in MiXCR, keeping a single row per CDR3 protein. The table lists 51,000 or so distinct CDR3 sequences, around 20% of them singletons. This sequence originates from a human donor in good health (CMV status not recorded). Some clones in this sample may be carry-over from other donors' samples. The sequenced sample was CD8+ T cells from cultured PBMCs, obtained from culture after CMV antigen stimulation. This chain connects TRBV28 to TRBJ1-6; the D is unclear. Written as DNA, the CDR3 is TGTGCCAGCAGTTTATCCGCCCATAATTCACCCCTCCACTTT. Amino acid sequence: CASSLSAHNSPLHF. The variable domain in full, completed from reference TRBV28 and TRBJ1-6, reads DVKVTQSSRYLVKRTGEKVFLECVQDMDHENMFWYRQDPGLGLRLIYFSYDVKMKEKGDIPEGYSVSREKKERFSLILESASTNQTSMYLCASSLSAHNSPLHFGNGTRLTVT.